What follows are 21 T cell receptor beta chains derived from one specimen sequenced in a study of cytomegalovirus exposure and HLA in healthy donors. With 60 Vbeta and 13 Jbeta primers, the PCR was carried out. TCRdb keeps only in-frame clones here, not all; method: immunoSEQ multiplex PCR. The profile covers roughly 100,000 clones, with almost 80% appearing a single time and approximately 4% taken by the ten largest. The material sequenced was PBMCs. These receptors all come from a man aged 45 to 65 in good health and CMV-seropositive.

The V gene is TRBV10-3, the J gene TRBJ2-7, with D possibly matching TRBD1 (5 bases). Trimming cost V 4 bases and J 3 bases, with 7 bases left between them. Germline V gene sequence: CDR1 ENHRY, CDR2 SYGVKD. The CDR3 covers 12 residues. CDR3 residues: CAISVQGYEQYF. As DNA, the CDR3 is TGTGCCATCAGTGTCCAGGGCTACGAGCAGTACTTC.

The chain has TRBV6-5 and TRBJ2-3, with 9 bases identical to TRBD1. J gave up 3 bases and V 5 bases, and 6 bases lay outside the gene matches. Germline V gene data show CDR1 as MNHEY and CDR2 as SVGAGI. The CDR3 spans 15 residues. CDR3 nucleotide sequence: TGTGCCAGCAGTCTCGGGACAGGGTGGACAGATACGCAGTATTTT. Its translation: CASSLGTGWTDTQYF.

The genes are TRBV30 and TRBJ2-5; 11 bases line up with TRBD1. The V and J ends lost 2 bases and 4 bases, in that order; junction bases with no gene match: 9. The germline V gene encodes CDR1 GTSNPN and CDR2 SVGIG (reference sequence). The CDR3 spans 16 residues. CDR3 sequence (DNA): TGTGCCTGGAGTCCCGGGACAGGGGGTCTGGGAGAGACCCAGTACTTC. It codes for CAWSPGTGGLGETQYF.

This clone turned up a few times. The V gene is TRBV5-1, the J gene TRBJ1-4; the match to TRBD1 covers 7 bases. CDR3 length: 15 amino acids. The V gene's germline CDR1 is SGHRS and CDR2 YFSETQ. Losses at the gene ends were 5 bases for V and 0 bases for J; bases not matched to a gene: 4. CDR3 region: CASRTGLATNEKLFF. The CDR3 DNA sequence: TGCGCCAGCAGGACAGGGCTGGCAACTAATGAAAAACTGTTTTTT.

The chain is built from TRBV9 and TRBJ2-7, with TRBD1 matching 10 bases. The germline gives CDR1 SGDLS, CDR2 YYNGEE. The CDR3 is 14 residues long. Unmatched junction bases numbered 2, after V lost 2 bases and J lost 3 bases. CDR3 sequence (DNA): TGTGCCAGCAGCGTGGGACAGGGGAACTACGAGCAGTACTTC. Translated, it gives CASSVGQGNYEQYF.

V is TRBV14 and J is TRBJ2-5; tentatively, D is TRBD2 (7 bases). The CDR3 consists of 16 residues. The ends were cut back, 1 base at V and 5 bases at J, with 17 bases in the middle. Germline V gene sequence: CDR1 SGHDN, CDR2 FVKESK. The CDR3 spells CASSQVRRGLGETQYF. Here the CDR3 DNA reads TGTGCCAGCAGCCAAGTGAGGCGGGGGCTAGGGGAGACCCAGTACTTC. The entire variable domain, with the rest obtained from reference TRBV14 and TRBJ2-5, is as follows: EAGVTQFPSHSVIEKGQTVTLRCDPISGHDNLYWYRRVMGKEIKFLLHFVKESKQDESGMPNNRFLAERTGGTYSTLKVQPAELEDSGVYFCASSQVRRGLGETQYFGPGTRLLVL.

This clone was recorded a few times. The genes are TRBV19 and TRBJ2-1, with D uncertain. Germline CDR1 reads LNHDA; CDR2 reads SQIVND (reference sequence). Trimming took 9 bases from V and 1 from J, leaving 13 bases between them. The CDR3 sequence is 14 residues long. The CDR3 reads CASIGHSSYNEQFF. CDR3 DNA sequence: TGTGCCAGCATTGGCCACAGTTCCTACAATGAGCAGTTCTTC.

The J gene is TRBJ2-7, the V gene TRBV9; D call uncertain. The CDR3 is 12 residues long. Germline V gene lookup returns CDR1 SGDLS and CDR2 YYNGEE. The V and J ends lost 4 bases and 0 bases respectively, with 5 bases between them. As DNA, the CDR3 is TGTGCCAGCAGCTTCTACTCCTACGAGCAGTACTTC. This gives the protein CASSFYSYEQYF.

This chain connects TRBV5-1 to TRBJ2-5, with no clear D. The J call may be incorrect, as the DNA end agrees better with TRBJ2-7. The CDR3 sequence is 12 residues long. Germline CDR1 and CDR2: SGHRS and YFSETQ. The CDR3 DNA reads TGCGCCAGCAGCTTGATGCCCTACGAGCAGTACTTC. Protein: CASSLMPYEQYF.

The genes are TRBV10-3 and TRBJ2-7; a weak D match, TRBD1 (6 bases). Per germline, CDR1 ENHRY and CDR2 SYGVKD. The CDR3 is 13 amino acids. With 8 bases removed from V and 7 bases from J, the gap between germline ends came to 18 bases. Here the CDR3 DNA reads TGTGCCATCGGCAGTGAGGGGGAGCCGGAGCAGTACTTC. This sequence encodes CAIGSEGEPEQYF.

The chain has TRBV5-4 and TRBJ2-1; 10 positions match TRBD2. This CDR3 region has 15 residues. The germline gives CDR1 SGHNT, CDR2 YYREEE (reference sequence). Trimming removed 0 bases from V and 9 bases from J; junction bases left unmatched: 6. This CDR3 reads CASSLESGRASEQFF. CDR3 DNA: TGTGCCAGCAGCTTGGAGAGCGGGAGGGCGTCTGAGCAGTTCTTC.

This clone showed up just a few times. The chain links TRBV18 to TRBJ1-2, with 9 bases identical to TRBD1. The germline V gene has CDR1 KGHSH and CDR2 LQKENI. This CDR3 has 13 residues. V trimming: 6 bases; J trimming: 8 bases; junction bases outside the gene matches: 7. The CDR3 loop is CASSLGQGRGYTF. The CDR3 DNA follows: TGTGCCAGCTCCCTCGGACAGGGGAGAGGCTACACCTTC.

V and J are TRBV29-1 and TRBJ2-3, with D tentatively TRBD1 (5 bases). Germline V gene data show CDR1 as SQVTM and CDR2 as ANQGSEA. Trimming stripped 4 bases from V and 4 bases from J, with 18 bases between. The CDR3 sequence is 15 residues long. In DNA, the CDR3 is TGCAGCGTTGGGCTTGGGGCACGAACGGCAGATACGCAGTATTTT. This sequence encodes CSVGLGARTADTQYF.

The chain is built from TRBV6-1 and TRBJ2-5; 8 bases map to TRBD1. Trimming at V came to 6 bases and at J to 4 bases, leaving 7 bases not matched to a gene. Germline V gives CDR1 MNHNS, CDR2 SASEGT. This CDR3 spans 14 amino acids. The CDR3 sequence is CASSDRTGIETQYF. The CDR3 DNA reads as TGTGCCAGCAGCGATAGGACAGGGATAGAGACCCAGTACTTC.

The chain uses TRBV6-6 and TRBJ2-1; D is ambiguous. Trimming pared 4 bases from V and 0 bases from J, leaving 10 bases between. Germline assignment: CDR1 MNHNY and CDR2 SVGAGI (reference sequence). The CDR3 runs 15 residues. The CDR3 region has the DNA TGTGCCAGCAGTTTTGTCCTCAGCTCCTACAATGAGCAGTTCTTC. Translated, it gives CASSFVLSSYNEQFF.

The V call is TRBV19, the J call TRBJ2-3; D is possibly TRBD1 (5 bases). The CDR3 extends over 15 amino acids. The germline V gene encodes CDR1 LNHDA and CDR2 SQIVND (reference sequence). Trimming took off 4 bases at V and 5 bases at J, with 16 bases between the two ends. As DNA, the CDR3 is TGTGCCAGTAGTAGCCCCTCTGATCAGGGAGATACGCAGTATTTT. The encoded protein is CASSSPSDQGDTQYF.

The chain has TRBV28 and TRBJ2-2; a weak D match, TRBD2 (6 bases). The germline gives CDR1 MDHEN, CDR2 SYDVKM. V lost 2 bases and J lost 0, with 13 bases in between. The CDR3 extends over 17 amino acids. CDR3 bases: TGTGCCAGCAGTTTACCCGCTGGCGGGGCGAACACCGGGGAGCTGTTTTTT. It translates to CASSLPAGGANTGELFF.

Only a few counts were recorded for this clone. The CDR3 region is CASSAIQGAILEAFF. The CDR3 DNA reads TGTGCCAGTAGTGCTATACAGGGGGCGATCCTTGAAGCTTTCTTT. The chain carries TRBV19 and TRBJ1-1; 9 bases line up with TRBD1. CDR1 LNHDA and CDR2 SQIVND come from the germline V gene (reference sequence). V shed 5 bases and J 7 bases; nucleotides not matched to a gene: 11. CDR3 length: 15 residues.

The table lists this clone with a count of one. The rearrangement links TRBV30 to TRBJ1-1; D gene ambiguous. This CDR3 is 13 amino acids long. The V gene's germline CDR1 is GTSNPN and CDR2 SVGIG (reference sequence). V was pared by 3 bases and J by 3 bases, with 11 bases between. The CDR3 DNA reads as TGTGCCTGGAGCTCGGGAGACTACACTGAAGCTTTCTTT. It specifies CAWSSGDYTEAFF.

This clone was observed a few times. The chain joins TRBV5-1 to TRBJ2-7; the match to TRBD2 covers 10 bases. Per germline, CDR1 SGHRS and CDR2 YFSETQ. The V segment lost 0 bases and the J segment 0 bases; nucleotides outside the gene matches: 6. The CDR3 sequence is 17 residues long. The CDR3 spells CASSLGLAGVASYEQYF. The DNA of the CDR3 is TGCGCCAGCAGCTTGGGGCTAGCGGGAGTCGCCTCCTACGAGCAGTACTTC.

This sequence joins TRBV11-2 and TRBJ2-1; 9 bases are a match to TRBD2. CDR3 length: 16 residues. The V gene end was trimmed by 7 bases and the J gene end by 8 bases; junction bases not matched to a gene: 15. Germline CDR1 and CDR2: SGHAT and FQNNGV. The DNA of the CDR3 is TGTGCCAGCATAAGAGGGTCTAGCGGGGCGTCCTATGAGCAGTTCTTC. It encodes CASIRGSSGASYEQFF.